This T cell receptor (beta chain) came from a study of blood T cell repertoires in COVID-19. Overall study: The United States, Italy and Spain supplied acute and convalescent COVID-19 samples. PBMCs, B-cell-depleted T cells, or T cells were the source of the cDNA or gDNA that made up the material.

Seattle patient enrollment occurred during active infection, with longitudinal follow-up thereafter. This clone came up a few times. The germline V gene has CDR1 MGHRA and CDR2 YSYEKL. V lost 1 base, J lost 2 bases, and 3 bases stayed unmatched. The CDR3 is 17 residues long. Source study methods: Amplified reference gene primers provided the basis for estimating nucleated cell counts. The method was immunoSEQ multiplex PCR; TCRdb's version includes in-frame clones alone and lacks a portion of them. V, J and clone size were drawn from that table, and D and trimming were deduced from the DNA. The sample shows some 390,000 clones, around 87% of them seen only once.

The sequenced sample was peripheral blood. The J gene is TRBJ2-3, the V gene TRBV4-1, with 13 bases fitting TRBD2. The source of this sequence is a woman aged 60 to 75 with COVID-19, enrolled during active disease. CDR3 amino acids: CASSQGGLAGATDTQYF. The CDR3 nucleotides read TGCGCCAGCAGCCAAGGTGGACTAGCGGGGGCCACAGATACGCAGTATTTT.